Following are 21 T cell receptor beta chains from one sample sequenced in a study of beta chain features in type 1 diabetes. Every bit of the isolated RNA underwent reverse transcription, so sequencing read expressed TCRB transcripts. Libraries were prepared by immunoSEQ multiplex PCR; TCRdb keeps only in-frame clonotypes and omits some of them. The sample lists over 150,000 clones, about 9.3% occurring once. Regarding the study as a whole: Moderate but significant shortening of TCRB CDR3s was recorded in all four CD4+ subsets from Type 1 diabetes patients.

No antigen has been identified for these receptors. Sequenced input: central memory CD4+ T cells from blood. These receptors came from a man aged 25 to 40 with type 1 diabetes.

In DNA, the CDR3 is TGTGCCTGGAGTTTGGGGCGCGGAGGGGCCAACGTCCTGACTTTC. Translation gives CAWSLGRGGANVLTF. The chain employs TRBV30 and TRBJ2-6; a possible D gene is TRBD1 (5 bases). This CDR3 has 15 residues. Germline CDR1 reads GTSNPN; CDR2 reads SVGIG (reference sequence). V lost 2 bases and J lost 4, with 12 bases in between.

This clone was recorded a few times. The chain uses TRBV18 and TRBJ1-5; weak D call: TRBD1 (5 bases). V lost 3 bases, J lost 4 bases, and 10 bases lay in between. The germline V gene has CDR1 KGHSH and CDR2 LQKENI. CDR3 length: 14 amino acids. CDR3: CASSPGGRNQPQHF. The CDR3 DNA reads as TGTGCCAGCTCACCGGGGGGTAGGAATCAGCCCCAGCATTTT.

The V and J genes are TRBV28 and TRBJ2-1; 7 bases map to TRBD2. The V gene end was trimmed by 6 bases and the J gene end by 12 bases; junction bases not matched to a gene: 26. This CDR3 comprises 18 residues. Germline V lookup: CDR1 MDHEN, CDR2 SYDVKM. DNA for the CDR3: TGTGCCAGCAGACGGGGGAACGCAAGGGAAAGGTGGGGACTAACGCAGTTCTTC. Protein: CASRRGNARERWGLTQFF.

This clone has more than one count but fewer than ten. The chain recombines TRBV6-5 with TRBJ2-7, with 8 bases that match TRBD2. Germline lookup yields CDR1 MNHEY and CDR2 SVGAGI. The CDR3 is 14 residues long. With 7 bases clipped from V and 3 bases from J, the junction kept 8 bases outside the gene matches. The CDR3 sequence: CASTLDGTSYEQYF. The DNA for the CDR3 is TGTGCCAGCACCTTGGACGGGACTAGCTACGAGCAGTACTTC.

This clone has just a few counts. The V and J genes are TRBV7-2 and TRBJ2-1; D gene ambiguous. The CDR3 totals 13 residues. V was clipped by 0 bases and J by 4 bases, with 4 bases between them. The germline V gene has CDR1 SGHTA and CDR2 FQGNSA. DNA for the CDR3: TGTGCCAGCAGCTTAGCACAGTACAATGAGCAGTTCTTC. Residues: CASSLAQYNEQFF.

The chain combines TRBV7-9 with TRBJ2-2; 7 positions match TRBD2. Trimming removed 2 bases from V and 7 bases from J; junction bases left unmatched: 7. Germline CDR1 SEHNR, CDR2 FQNEAQ (reference sequence). This CDR3 has 15 residues. CDR3 bases: TGTGCCAGCAGCTTATCGGCGGGAGAGGTCGGGGAGCTGTTTTTT. Translating it yields CASSLSAGEVGELFF.

This clone was detected only once. The chain uses TRBV27 and TRBJ1-2; 9 nucleotides agree with TRBD1. J was trimmed by 4 bases and V by 5 bases; bases with no gene match: 14. Germline V gives CDR1 MNHEY, CDR2 SMNVEV (reference sequence). The CDR3 length is 17 residues. CDR3: CASSIAGGTGNIYGYTF. The CDR3 region has the DNA TGTGCCAGCAGTATTGCCGGGGGGACAGGGAATATCTATGGCTACACCTTC.

V is TRBV6-5 and J is TRBJ2-2, with 7 positions matching TRBD2. Trimming took 5 bases from V and 7 from J; bases not matched to a gene: 10. CDR1 and CDR2 (germline): MNHEY, SVGAGI. The CDR3 is 15 residues long. CDR3: CASSAKLTSVGELFF. CDR3 DNA: TGTGCCAGCAGTGCCAAACTAACTAGCGTCGGGGAGCTGTTTTTT.

J is TRBJ2-5 and V is TRBV2, with D maybe TRBD2 (5 bases). This CDR3 is 14 amino acids long. Trimming stripped 1 base from V and 6 bases from J, with 12 bases between. CDR1 SNHLY and CDR2 FYNNEI come from the germline V gene. DNA of the CDR3: TGTGCCAGCAGTGAAGGAGACTATAAACAGACCCAGTACTTC. This translates into CASSEGDYKQTQYF. The full variable domain, rest sourced from reference TRBV2 and TRBJ2-5, is EPEVTQTPSHQVTQMGQEVILRCVPISNHLYFYWYRQILGQKVEFLVSFYNNEISEKSEIFDDQFSVERPDGSNFTLKIRSTKLEDSAMYFCASSEGDYKQTQYFGPGTRLLVL.

This clone was counted a few times. CDR3 region: CATSREGAVGEKLFF. The CDR3 DNA reads as TGTGCCACCAGCAGAGAGGGGGCTGTGGGAGAAAAACTGTTTTTT. The V and J genes are TRBV15 and TRBJ1-4; possibly TRBD1 for D (6 bases). The germline V gene has CDR1 LNHNV and CDR2 YYDKDF (reference sequence). The V end lost 0 bases, the J end lost 8 bases, and 13 bases lay between the germline ends. CDR3 length: 15 residues.

The rearrangement uses TRBV7-9 and TRBJ1-1; D might be TRBD1 (6 bases). This CDR3 is built from 15 residues. The V gene lost 0 bases and the J gene lost 5 bases, with 13 bases spanning the gap. The germline V gene encodes CDR1 SEHNR and CDR2 FQNEAQ (reference sequence). Written as DNA, the CDR3 is TGTGCCAGCAGCTTAGCGCAGGGGTTTGAAACTGAAGCTTTCTTT. Its protein is CASSLAQGFETEAFF.

This clone was observed a few times. The chain employs TRBV14 and TRBJ1-2, with 7 positions matching TRBD1. Looked up from germline, CDR1 is SGHDN and CDR2 is FVKESK. The ends lost 4 bases at V and 5 bases at J; junction bases unmatched: 7. The CDR3 is 14 residues long. CDR3 DNA sequence: TGTGCCAGCAGCCTCCGGGACAGCGGATATGGCTACACCTTC. This codes for CASSLRDSGYGYTF.

This sequence joins TRBV7-9 and TRBJ1-5, with a tentative D call TRBD1 (6 bases). Trimming pared 5 bases from V and 0 bases from J, leaving 11 bases between. Germline V gene data show CDR1 as SEHNR and CDR2 as FQNEAQ (reference sequence). The CDR3 covers 15 residues. CDR3: CASSATGNSNQPQHF. The CDR3 DNA follows: TGTGCCAGCAGCGCTACAGGGAATAGCAATCAGCCCCAGCATTTT.

In this sample, this clone turned up a few times. The V call is TRBV7-2, the J call TRBJ1-5; possible D gene TRBD1, 5 bases. This CDR3 is built from 14 residues. CDR1 SGHTA and CDR2 FQGNSA come from the germline V gene. V dropped 3 bases and J dropped 3 bases, with 9 bases sitting between them. In DNA form, the CDR3 reads TGTGCCAGCAGCTTTGGGGCGGTCAATCAGCCCCAGCATTTT. Residues: CASSFGAVNQPQHF.

The J gene is TRBJ2-1, the V gene TRBV28; D call uncertain. V was shortened by 3 bases and J by 0 bases, with 6 bases between the two germline ends. Germline CDR1 and CDR2: MDHEN and SYDVKM. This CDR3 spans 14 amino acids. CDR3 nucleotides: TGTGCCAGCAGTTTGTTTAGCTCCTACAATGAGCAGTTCTTC. This gives the protein CASSLFSSYNEQFF. Supplemented by reference TRBV28 and TRBJ2-1, the full variable domain reads DVKVTQSSRYLVKRTGEKVFLECVQDMDHENMFWYRQDPGLGLRLIYFSYDVKMKEKGDIPEGYSVSREKKERFSLILESASTNQTSMYLCASSLFSSYNEQFFGPGTRLTVL.

This clone was found a few times. The chain joins TRBV2 to TRBJ2-1; D may be TRBD1 (6 bases). V lost 5 bases and J lost 2, with 13 bases in between. The germline CDR1 and CDR2 sequences are SNHLY and FYNNEI. The CDR3 is made up of 15 amino acids. CDR3 bases: TGTGCCAGCAGTTCCGGGACATTTACCTACAATGAGCAGTTCTTC. It is translated as CASSSGTFTYNEQFF.

The chain carries TRBV29-1 and TRBJ2-1, with no clear D. This CDR3 contains 12 residues. CDR1 and CDR2 from the germline V gene are SQVTM and ANQGSEA. V shed 4 bases and J shed 4 bases, with 8 bases lying between them. For the CDR3, the DNA is TGCAGCGTTGCCACTACTTACAATGAGCAGTTCTTC. Its translation: CSVATTYNEQFF.

There are a few counts of this clone. The J gene is TRBJ2-6, the V gene TRBV23-1; a possible D gene is TRBD1 (6 bases). TRBV23-1 is an ORF, and what it does is uncertain. The CDR3 length is 16 residues. V lost 5 bases and J 0 bases, leaving 11 bases between the germline ends. The CDR3 region is CASSMDSISGANVLTF. The CDR3 bases are TGCGCCAGCAGTATGGACAGTATCTCTGGGGCCAACGTCCTGACTTTC.

The V and J genes are TRBV10-3 and TRBJ2-7; a possible D gene is TRBD2 (6 bases). Germline CDR1 reads ENHRY; CDR2 reads SYGVKD. This CDR3 comprises 13 residues. Trimming took off 2 bases at V and 5 bases at J, with 10 bases between the two ends. Here the CDR3 reads CAISEGPGDEQYF. The CDR3 DNA reads TGTGCCATCAGTGAGGGACCGGGGGACGAGCAGTACTTC.

V and J are TRBV7-8 and TRBJ1-5, with D tentatively TRBD1 (5 bases). CDR3 length: 14 amino acids. Between the trimmed V and J ends, which lost 4 bases and 9 bases, there was a span of 16 bases. Germline values: CDR1 SGHVS, CDR2 FQNEAQ. The CDR3 reads CASSWGSGHTPQHF. DNA of the CDR3: TGTGCCAGCAGCTGGGGCTCTGGGCACACGCCCCAGCATTTT.

The sample holds a few counts of this clone. The rearrangement links TRBV30 to TRBJ2-7; TRBD2 matches 12 bases. The CDR3 is 13 residues long. Germline V gene lookup returns CDR1 GTSNPN and CDR2 SVGIG (reference sequence). Trimming took 8 bases from V and 5 from J; bases not matched to a gene: 7. As DNA, the CDR3 is TGTGCCACCCGACTAGCGGGAGCGGACGAGCAGTACTTC. Translated, it gives CATRLAGADEQYF. The full variable domain, its missing parts supplied by reference TRBV30 and TRBJ2-7, is SQTIHQWPATLVQPVGSPLSLECTVEGTSNPNLYWYRQAAGRGLQLLFYSVGIGQISSEVPQNLSASRPQDRQFILSSKKLLLSDSGFYLCATRLAGADEQYFGPGTRLTVT.